This T cell receptor delta chain was sequenced during a study of gamma-delta T cells after stem cell transplantation. TCRdb reanalyzed the RT-PCR reads using CATT. The sample shows 2,000 or so delta-chain clones, about 15% of them seen only once. Germline V gene lookup returns CDR1 TSWWSYY and CDR2 QGS. This CDR3 contains 21 residues. Trimming removed 2 bases from V and 7 bases from J; junction bases left unmatched: 22. Notes on this clone: Translating this DNA gives a protein that differs at residue 11 from the TCRdb one, which belongs to a much larger clone; a read error is likely, and the protein shown is this translation.

Material: gamma-delta T cells. The rearrangement links TRDV1 to TRDJ1; 13 positions agree with TRDD3. This TCR was sampled from a human donor. It is not recorded whose cells these are; they may come from a transplant donor. CDR3: CALGEISYPLRLGDTLGKLIF. DNA of the CDR3: TGTGCTCTTGGGGAAATTTCCTACCCCCTCCGACTGGGGGATACGCTGGGTAAACTCATCTTT.